Sequencing of this T cell receptor (beta chain) was carried out in a study of tumor-infiltrating lymphocytes in primary liver carcinoma. Study-level information: Per sample, productive TCRbeta reads numbered roughly 3.65 to 7.13 million, similar across tissue types.

The CDR3 contains 15 residues. CDR1 and CDR2 from the germline V gene are MGHRA and YSYEKL. The researchers produced TCR beta cDNA from approximately 550 ng total RNA with a constant-region primer. Investigators got TCR beta libraries out of three nested multiplex PCR rounds, done with slightly modified ARM-PCR. Rounds one and two of PCR, each of roughly 10 cycles, were primed with TRBV1-TRBV30 forward primers and a C-beta reverse primer. A single record per CDR3 protein comes from TCRdb applying MiXCR to the multiplex PCR reads. The sample shows around 190,000 distinct CDR3 sequences, 85% of them seen only once. The roughly 19-32 mg bulk tissue piece was not sorted before simultaneous RNA and DNA extraction. The patients lived with chronic HBV infection and had not yet received any treatment. This clonotype has a single count. The target antigen is unknown. An end of the junction differs from the germline gene, which may be a read error.

General study results and limits: Tumor region pairs outstripped tumor-adjacent and tumor-blood pairs in overlap. A small share of top clones, only about 7-25%, was found in all five tumor regions.

Sequencing was performed on tumor tissue from primary liver carcinoma. The clonotype comes from a man in his forties with primary liver carcinoma and hepatitis B virus infection. This chain uses TRBV4-1 with TRBJ2-2; perhaps TRBD2 as D (6 bases). CDR3 sequence reads: CTSSQDPGTPGELFF. The DNA of the CDR3 is TGCACCAGCAGCCAAGACCCGGGGACTCCCGGGGAGCTGTTTTTT.